This T cell receptor (beta chain) was sequenced during a study of shared clonotypes between healthy human individuals. Background on the study: Donors had three CD4 naive, three CD4 memory, two CD8 naive and one CD8 memory plate apiece. Study-wide findings and caveats: Sampling involved blood alone; tissue repertoires likely differ. The sharing of 4% to 5.5% of naive CD4 clonotypes was seen across a few donors.

The CDR3 spans 14 residues. Germline CDR1 is MNHNS and CDR2 is SASEGT. The V gene lost 6 bases and the J gene lost 4 bases, with 15 bases spanning the gap. For every subset, genomic DNA was evenly distributed across several immunoSEQ plates. Sequencing was performed with immunoSEQ multiplex PCR; in TCRdb, only in-frame clones are kept and a portion is missing. The table shows 560,000 or so clones, with approximately 96% occurring only once. For this clone: Its specificity is not known.

CD45RO-negative, CCR7-selected cells formed the naive CD8 fraction, which excluded terminally differentiated effector memory CD45RA+ cells. The chain uses TRBV6-1 and TRBJ1-2; D remains ambiguous. Sequences were obtained from naive CD8+ T cells sorted from blood. The source is a woman in her twenties or thirties in good health. The DNA of the CDR3 is TGTGCCAGCAGCTACGAGAGGACGTTCTATGGCTACACCTTC. Protein product: CASSYERTFYGYTF.